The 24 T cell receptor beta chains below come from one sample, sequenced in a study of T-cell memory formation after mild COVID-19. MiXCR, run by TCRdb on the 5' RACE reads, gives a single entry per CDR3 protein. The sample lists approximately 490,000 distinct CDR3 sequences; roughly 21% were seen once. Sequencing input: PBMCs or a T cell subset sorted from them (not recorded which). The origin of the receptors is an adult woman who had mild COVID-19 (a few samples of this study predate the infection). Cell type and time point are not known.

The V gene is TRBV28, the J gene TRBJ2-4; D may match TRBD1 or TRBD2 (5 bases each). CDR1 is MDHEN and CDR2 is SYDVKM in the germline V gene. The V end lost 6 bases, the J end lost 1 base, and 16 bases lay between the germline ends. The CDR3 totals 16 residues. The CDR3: CASSPSGKGAKNIQYF. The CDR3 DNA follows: TGTGCCAGCAGCCCCTCCGGGAAGGGGGCCAAAAACATTCAGTACTTC.

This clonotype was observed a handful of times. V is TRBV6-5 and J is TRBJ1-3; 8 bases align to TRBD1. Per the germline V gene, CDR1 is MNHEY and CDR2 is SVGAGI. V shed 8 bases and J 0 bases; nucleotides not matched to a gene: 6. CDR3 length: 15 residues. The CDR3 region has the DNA TGTGCCAGCTCCACAACAGGGGGCTCTGGAAACACCATATATTTT. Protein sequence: CASSTTGGSGNTIYF.

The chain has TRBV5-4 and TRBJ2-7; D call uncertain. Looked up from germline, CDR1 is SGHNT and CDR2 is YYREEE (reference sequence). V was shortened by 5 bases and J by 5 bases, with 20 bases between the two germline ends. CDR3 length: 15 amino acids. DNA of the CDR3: TGTGCCAGCAGTCCTGCGGCCGGGTGGGTCCACGAGCAGTACTTC. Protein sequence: CASSPAAGWVHEQYF.

This CDR3 reads CASSFGGGAWETQYF. The DNA for the CDR3 is TGTGCCAGCAGTTTTGGGGGGGGGGCCTGGGAGACCCAGTACTTC. This chain joins TRBV12-3 or TRBV12-4 and TRBJ2-5; a weak D match, TRBD2 (7 bases). Trimming removed 3 bases at V and 5 bases at J, with 16 bases between. The CDR3 length is 15 residues.

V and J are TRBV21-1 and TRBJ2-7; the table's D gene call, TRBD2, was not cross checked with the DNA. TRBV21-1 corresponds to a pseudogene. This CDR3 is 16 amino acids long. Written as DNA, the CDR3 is TGTGCCAGCAGCCTCTTAAGGGATCAACTAGGGGACGAGCAGTACTTC. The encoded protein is CASSLLRDQLGDEQYF.

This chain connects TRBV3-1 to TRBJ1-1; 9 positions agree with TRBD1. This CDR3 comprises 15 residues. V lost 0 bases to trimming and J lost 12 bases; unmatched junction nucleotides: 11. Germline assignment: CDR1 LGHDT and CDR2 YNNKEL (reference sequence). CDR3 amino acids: CASSQDPGPGQGSFF. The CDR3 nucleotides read TGTGCCAGCAGCCAAGACCCAGGCCCGGGACAGGGATCTTTCTTT.

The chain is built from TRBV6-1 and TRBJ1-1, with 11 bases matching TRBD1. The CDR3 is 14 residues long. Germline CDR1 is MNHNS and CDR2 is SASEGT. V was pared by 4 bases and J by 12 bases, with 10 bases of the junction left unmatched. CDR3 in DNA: TGTGCCAGCAGTGTACCGGGACAGGGGGTTAATTCTTTCTTT. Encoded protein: CASSVPGQGVNSFF.

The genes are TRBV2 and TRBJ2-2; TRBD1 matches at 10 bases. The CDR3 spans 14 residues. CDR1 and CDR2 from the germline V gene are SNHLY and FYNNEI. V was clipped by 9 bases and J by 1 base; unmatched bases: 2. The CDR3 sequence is CASGTGVNTGELFF. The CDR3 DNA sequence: TGTGCCAGTGGGACAGGGGTGAACACCGGGGAGCTGTTTTTT.

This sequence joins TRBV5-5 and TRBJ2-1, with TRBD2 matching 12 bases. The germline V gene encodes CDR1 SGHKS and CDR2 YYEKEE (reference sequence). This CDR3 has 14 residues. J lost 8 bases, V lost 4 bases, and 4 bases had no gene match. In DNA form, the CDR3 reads TGTGCCAGCAGCGACGGACTAGCGGGATATGAGCAGTTCTTC. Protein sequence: CASSDGLAGYEQFF. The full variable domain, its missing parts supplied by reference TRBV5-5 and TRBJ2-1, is DAGVTQSPTHLIKTRGQQVTLRCSPISGHKSVSWYQQVLGQGPQFIFQYYEKEERGRGNFPDRFSARQFPNYSSELNVNALLLGDSALYLCASSDGLAGYEQFFGPGTRLTVL.

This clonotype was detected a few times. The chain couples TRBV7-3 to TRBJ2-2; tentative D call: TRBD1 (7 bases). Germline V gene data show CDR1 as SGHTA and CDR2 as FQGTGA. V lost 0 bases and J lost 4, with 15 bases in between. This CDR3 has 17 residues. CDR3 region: CASSLTVEGASTGELFF. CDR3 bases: TGTGCCAGCAGCTTAACTGTGGAGGGGGCGAGCACCGGGGAGCTGTTTTTT. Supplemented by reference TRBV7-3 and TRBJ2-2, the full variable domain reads GAGVSQTPSNKVTEKGKYVELRCDPISGHTALYWYRQSLGQGPEFLIYFQGTGAADDSGLPNDRFFAVRPEGSVSTLKIQRTERGDSAVYLCASSLTVEGASTGELFFGEGSRLTVL.

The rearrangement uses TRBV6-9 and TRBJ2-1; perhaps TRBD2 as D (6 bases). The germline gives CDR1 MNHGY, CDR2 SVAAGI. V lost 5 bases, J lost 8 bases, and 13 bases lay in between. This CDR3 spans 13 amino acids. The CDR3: CASSRDSLDEQFF. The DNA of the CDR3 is TGTGCCAGCAGTAGGGACTCGTTAGATGAGCAGTTCTTC.

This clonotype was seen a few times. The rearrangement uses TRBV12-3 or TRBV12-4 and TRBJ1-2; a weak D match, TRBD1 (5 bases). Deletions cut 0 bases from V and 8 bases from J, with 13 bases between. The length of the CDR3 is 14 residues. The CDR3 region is CASSLAGTGTGYTF. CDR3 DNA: TGTGCCAGCAGTTTAGCGGGGACGGGAACCGGCTACACCTTC.

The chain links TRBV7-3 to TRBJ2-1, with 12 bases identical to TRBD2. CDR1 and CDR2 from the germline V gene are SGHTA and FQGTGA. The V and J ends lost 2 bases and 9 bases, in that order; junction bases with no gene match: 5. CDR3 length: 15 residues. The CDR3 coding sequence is TGTGCCAGCAGCTTATCTAGCGGGGGGGCCGGTGAGCAGTTCTTC. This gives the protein CASSLSSGGAGEQFF.

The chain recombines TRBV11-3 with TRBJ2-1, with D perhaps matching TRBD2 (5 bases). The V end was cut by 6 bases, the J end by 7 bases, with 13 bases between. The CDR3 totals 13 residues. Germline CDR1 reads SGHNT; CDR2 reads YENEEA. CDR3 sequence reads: CASRAPGINEQFF. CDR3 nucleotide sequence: TGTGCCAGCAGGGCCCCGGGGATTAATGAGCAGTTCTTC.

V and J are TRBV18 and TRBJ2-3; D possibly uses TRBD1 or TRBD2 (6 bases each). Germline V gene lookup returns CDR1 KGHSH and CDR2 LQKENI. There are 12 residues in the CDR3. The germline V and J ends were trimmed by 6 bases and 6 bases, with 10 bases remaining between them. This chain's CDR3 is CASSEGGDTQYF. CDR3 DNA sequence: TGTGCCAGCTCCGAGGGGGGCGATACGCAGTATTTT.

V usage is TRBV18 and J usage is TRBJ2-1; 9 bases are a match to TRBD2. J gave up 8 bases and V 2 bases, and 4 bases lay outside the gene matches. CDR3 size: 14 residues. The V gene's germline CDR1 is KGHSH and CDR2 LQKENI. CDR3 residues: CASSPLRGGYEQFF. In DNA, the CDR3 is TGTGCCAGCTCACCATTGCGGGGGGGCTATGAGCAGTTCTTC.

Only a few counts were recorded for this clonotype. The CDR3 loop is CASSLRIALETQYF. Written as DNA, the CDR3 is TGTGCCAGCAGCTTGAGAATAGCGCTAGAGACCCAGTACTTC. The chain links TRBV5-5 to TRBJ2-5; D possibly corresponds to TRBD2 (5 bases). CDR1 SGHKS and CDR2 YYEKEE come from the germline V gene (reference sequence). V lost 1 base, J lost 4 bases, and 11 bases lay in between. This CDR3 comprises 14 residues. The full variable domain, its missing parts supplied by reference TRBV5-5 and TRBJ2-5, is DAGVTQSPTHLIKTRGQQVTLRCSPISGHKSVSWYQQVLGQGPQFIFQYYEKEERGRGNFPDRFSARQFPNYSSELNVNALLLGDSALYLCASSLRIALETQYFGPGTRLLVL.

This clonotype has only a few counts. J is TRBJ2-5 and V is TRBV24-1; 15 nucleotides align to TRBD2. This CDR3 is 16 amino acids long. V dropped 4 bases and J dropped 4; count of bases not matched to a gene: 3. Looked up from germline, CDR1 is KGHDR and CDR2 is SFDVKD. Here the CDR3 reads CATSDTGLAGGETQYF. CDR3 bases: TGTGCCACCAGTGACACGGGACTAGCGGGGGGAGAGACCCAGTACTTC.

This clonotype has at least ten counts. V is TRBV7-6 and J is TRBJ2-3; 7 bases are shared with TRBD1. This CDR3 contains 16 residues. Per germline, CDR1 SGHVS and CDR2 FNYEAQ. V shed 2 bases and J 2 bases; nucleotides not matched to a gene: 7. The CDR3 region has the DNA TGTGCCAGCAGCTTATATAGCGACAGGGTCACAGATACGCAGTATTTT. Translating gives CASSLYSDRVTDTQYF.

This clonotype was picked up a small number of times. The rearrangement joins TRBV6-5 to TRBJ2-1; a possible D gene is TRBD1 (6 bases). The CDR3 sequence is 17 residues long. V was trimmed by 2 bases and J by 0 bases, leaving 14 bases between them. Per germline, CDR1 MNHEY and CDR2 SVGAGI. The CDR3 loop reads CASSYRPDRHSYNEQFF. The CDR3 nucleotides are TGTGCCAGCAGTTACCGCCCCGACAGGCACTCCTACAATGAGCAGTTCTTC.

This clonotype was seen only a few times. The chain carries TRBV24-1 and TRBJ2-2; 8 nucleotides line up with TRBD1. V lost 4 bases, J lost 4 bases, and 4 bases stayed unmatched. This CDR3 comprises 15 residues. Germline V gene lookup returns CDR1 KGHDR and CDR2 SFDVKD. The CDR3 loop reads CATSDPRGPTGELFF. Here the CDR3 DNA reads TGTGCCACCAGTGACCCCAGGGGGCCCACCGGGGAGCTGTTTTTT.

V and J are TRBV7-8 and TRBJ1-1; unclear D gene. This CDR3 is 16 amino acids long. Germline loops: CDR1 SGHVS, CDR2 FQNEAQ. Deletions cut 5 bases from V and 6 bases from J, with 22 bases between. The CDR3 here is CASSHQPLSRSSEAFF. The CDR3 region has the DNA TGTGCCAGCAGCCACCAACCCTTGTCCCGGAGTTCTGAAGCTTTCTTT.

CDR3 nucleotides: TGTGCCACCAGTGATTCTATAGATACGCAGTATTTT. Its protein product is CATSDSIDTQYF. The rearrangement uses TRBV24-1 and TRBJ2-3; D gene uncertain. Germline CDR1 KGHDR, CDR2 SFDVKD. V lost 2 bases to trimming and J lost 5 bases, with 4 bases between them. The length of the CDR3 is 12 residues.

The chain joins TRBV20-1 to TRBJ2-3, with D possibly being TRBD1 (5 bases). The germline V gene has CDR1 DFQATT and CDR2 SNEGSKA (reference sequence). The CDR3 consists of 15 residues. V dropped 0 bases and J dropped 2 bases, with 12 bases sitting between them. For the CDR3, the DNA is TGCAGTGCTAGAGATGGCGGCAGGGTCACAGATACGCAGTATTTT. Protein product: CSARDGGRVTDTQYF.